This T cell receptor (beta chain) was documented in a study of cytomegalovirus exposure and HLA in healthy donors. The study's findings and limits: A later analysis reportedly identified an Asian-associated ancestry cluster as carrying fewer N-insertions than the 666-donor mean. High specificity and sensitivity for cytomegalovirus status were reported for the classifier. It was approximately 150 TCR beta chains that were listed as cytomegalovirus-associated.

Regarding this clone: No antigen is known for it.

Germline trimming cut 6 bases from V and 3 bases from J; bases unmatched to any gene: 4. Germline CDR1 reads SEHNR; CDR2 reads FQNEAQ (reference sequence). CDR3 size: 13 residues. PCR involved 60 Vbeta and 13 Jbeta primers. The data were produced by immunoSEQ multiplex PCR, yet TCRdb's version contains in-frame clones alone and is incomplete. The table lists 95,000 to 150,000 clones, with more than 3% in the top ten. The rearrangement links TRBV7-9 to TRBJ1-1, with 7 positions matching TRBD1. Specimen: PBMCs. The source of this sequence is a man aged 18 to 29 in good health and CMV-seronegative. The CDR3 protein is CASRSTGDTEAFF. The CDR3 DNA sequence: TGTGCCAGCAGATCCACAGGGGACACTGAAGCTTTCTTT.